A single sample is the source of the 27 T cell receptor beta chains below, sequenced in a study of CD8+ T cells in alopecia areata (dated by TCRdb to 2017 to 2018). The sample's time point label, in plain terms: baseline before oral tofacitinib. Libraries were prepared through the immunoSEQ multiplex PCR assay. To provide template for TCR sequencing, every sample had RNA extracted and reverse transcribed into cDNA. This is the immuneACCESS table as TCRdb keeps it, with only in-frame sequences that have V and J called. A part of the clones is gone; compared with another copy, unresolved V genes explain less than half, and the rest is unexplained. The sample data list 160,000 or so clones, and about 53% of these were observed just once. Clones ranked in the top ten supply roughly a fifth of the sample. Sample: CD8+ T cells sorted from blood, taken at week 0. Receptor source: a human donor with alopecia areata.

V is TRBV7-2 and J is TRBJ2-3; no clear D gene. Germline V gene data show CDR1 as SGHTA and CDR2 as FQGNSA. This CDR3 is built from 14 residues. Trimming removed 11 bases at V and 4 bases at J, with 19 bases between. The CDR3 loop reads CAVGLTAVPDTQYF. CDR3 coding DNA: TGTGCCGTCGGGCTAACGGCGGTACCAGATACGCAGTATTTT. Based on the CDR3 plus reference TRBV7-2 and TRBJ2-3, the full variable domain is GAGVSQSPSNKVTEKGKDVELRCDPISGHTALYWYRQSLGQGLEFLIYFQGNSAPDKSGLPSDRFSAERTGGSVSTLTIQRTQQEDSAVYLCAVGLTAVPDTQYFGPGTRLTVL.

Only a few counts were recorded for this clone. The V and J genes are TRBV29-1 and TRBJ2-7, with 13 bases that match TRBD2. J lost 6 bases, V lost 5 bases, and 4 bases had no gene match. Germline lookup yields CDR1 SQVTM and CDR2 ANQGSEA. This CDR3 is built from 13 residues. CDR3 bases: TGCAGCGTTCGGACTAGCGGGGGAGTCGAGCAGTACTTC. This encodes CSVRTSGGVEQYF.

CDR3 sequence reads: CASSLQTGRMSDEQFF. As DNA, the CDR3 is TGTGCCAGCAGCTTACAGACGGGGAGGATGTCTGATGAGCAGTTCTTC. V and J are TRBV13 and TRBJ2-1; D possibly corresponds to TRBD2 (6 bases). This CDR3 contains 16 residues. Trimming cost V 2 bases and J 8 bases, with 19 bases left between them. Germline V CDR1 and CDR2: PRHDT, FYEKMQ (reference sequence).

This clone showed up just a few times. CDR3 bases: TGCAGCGTCGCGCCGGGATCATCCTACGAGCAGTACTTC. Translation: CSVAPGSSYEQYF. The chain employs TRBV29-1 and TRBJ2-7; D is possibly TRBD2 (5 bases). V was pared by 6 bases and J by 1 base, with 13 bases between. The CDR3 consists of 13 residues. Germline V gives CDR1 SQVTM, CDR2 ANQGSEA.

On this clone itself: Other DNA sequences of this sample code for an identical CDR3. CDR3: CSVRGQNTEAFF. CDR3 DNA: TGCAGCGTACGTGGACAGAACACTGAAGCTTTCTTT. The chain recombines TRBV29-1 with TRBJ1-1; maybe TRBD1 (5 bases). Germline V gene sequence: CDR1 SQVTM, CDR2 ANQGSEA. V lost 6 bases, J lost 1 base, and 9 bases lay in between. This CDR3 is 12 amino acids long.

The rearrangement links TRBV13 to TRBJ1-1; the D gene is possibly TRBD1 (5 bases). The CDR3 loop spans 11 amino acids. CDR1 PRHDT and CDR2 FYEKMQ come from the germline V gene (reference sequence). Trimming removed 10 bases from V and 3 bases from J, with 9 bases in between. The CDR3 reads CATEQDTEAFF. CDR3 bases: TGTGCCACCGAACAGGACACTGAAGCTTTCTTT.

The gene calls are TRBV30 and TRBJ1-1; D perhaps matches TRBD1 (6 bases). V lost 5 bases, J lost 4 bases, and 14 bases lay in between. From germline, CDR1 is GTSNPN and CDR2 SVGIG (reference sequence). This CDR3 comprises 13 residues. Here the CDR3 DNA reads TGTGCCTGGGGCATAGGGGGGGGCACTGAAGCTTTCTTT. Protein: CAWGIGGGTEAFF.

The chain uses TRBV7-9 and TRBJ2-5; 15 positions match TRBD2. CDR1 SEHNR and CDR2 FQNEAQ come from the germline V gene (reference sequence). Trimming removed 6 bases from V and 3 bases from J; junction bases left unmatched: 8. This CDR3 is built from 17 residues. The CDR3: CASRSGTSGGIEETQYF. DNA of the CDR3: TGTGCCAGCAGGTCTGGGACTAGCGGGGGGATAGAAGAGACCCAGTACTTC.

The rearrangement uses TRBV13 and TRBJ2-3; no clear D. The length of the CDR3 is 14 residues. The ends were cut back, 5 bases at V and 8 bases at J, with 17 bases in the middle. Germline V CDR1 and CDR2: PRHDT, FYEKMQ (reference sequence). The CDR3 sequence: CASSPIGDSGTQYF. The CDR3 region has the DNA TGTGCCAGCAGCCCGATTGGCGACTCGGGTACGCAGTATTTT.

The chain has TRBV6-5 and TRBJ2-7; 8 nucleotides align to TRBD1. Germline V gene lookup returns CDR1 MNHEY and CDR2 SVGAGI. The CDR3 runs to 15 residues. V dropped 6 bases and J dropped 3; count of bases not matched to a gene: 10. The CDR3 sequence: CASSRQGSLNYEQYF. CDR3 sequence (DNA): TGTGCCAGCAGCAGACAGGGGTCCCTAAACTACGAGCAGTACTTC.

This clone has a handful of counts. The V call is TRBV7-7, the J call TRBJ2-2; D possibly corresponds to TRBD2 (5 bases). Trimming pared 6 bases from V and 4 bases from J, leaving 12 bases between. CDR1 is SSHAT, CDR2 FNYEAQ, per germline (reference sequence). This CDR3 spans 14 amino acids. In nucleotides, the CDR3 is TGTGCCAGCAGTTTGGACTCAGCCACCGGGGAGCTGTTTTTT. Its translation: CASSLDSATGELFF.

J is TRBJ2-2 and V is TRBV7-3; D call uncertain. The CDR3 has 14 amino acids. Per the germline V gene, CDR1 is SGHTA and CDR2 is FQGTGA. Trimming shortened V by 4 bases and J by 2 bases, and 8 bases separated the two germline ends. The CDR3 reads CASSSSLNTGELFF. CDR3 DNA: TGTGCCAGCAGCTCCTCACTTAACACCGGGGAGCTGTTTTTT.

V gene TRBV6-5 combines with J gene TRBJ1-2, with 8 nucleotides matching TRBD1. The germline V gene encodes CDR1 MNHEY and CDR2 SVGAGI. The CDR3 sequence is 13 residues long. Unmatched junction bases numbered 8, after V lost 6 bases and J lost 8 bases. The DNA for the CDR3 is TGTGCCAGCAGCCCCGGACAGGGACAAGGCTACACCTTC. The encoded protein is CASSPGQGQGYTF.

The rearrangement joins TRBV12-5 to TRBJ1-1, with 7 bases lining up with TRBD1. Germline CDR1 and CDR2: LGHNT and FRNRAP. This CDR3 comprises 13 residues. The V and J ends lost 9 bases and 2 bases, in that order; junction bases with no gene match: 6. Here the CDR3 DNA reads TGTGCTAGCCGCCGGGACAGCAACACTGAAGCTTTCTTT. It codes for CASRRDSNTEAFF.

This clone was recorded a few times. This chain uses TRBV29-1 with TRBJ2-3; possibly TRBD1 for D (6 bases). The CDR3 contains 15 residues. V lost 1 base to trimming and J lost 2 bases, with 13 bases between them. CDR1 and CDR2 from the germline V gene are SQVTM and ANQGSEA. The CDR3 loop reads CSVEGGHSNTDTQYF. The CDR3 DNA follows: TGCAGCGTTGAAGGGGGGCACAGCAACACAGATACGCAGTATTTT.

The V call is TRBV7-8, the J call TRBJ2-1; no clear D gene. The V gene lost 8 bases and the J gene lost 5 bases, with 13 bases spanning the gap. Looked up from germline, CDR1 is SGHVS and CDR2 is FQNEAQ. The CDR3 contains 13 residues. The CDR3: CASQGIVDNEQFF. CDR3 coding DNA: TGTGCCAGCCAAGGGATTGTCGACAATGAGCAGTTCTTC.

V gene TRBV10-3 combines with J gene TRBJ2-7; TRBD1 matches at 8 bases. Germline loops: CDR1 ENHRY, CDR2 SYGVKD. This CDR3 has 16 residues. After removal of 5 bases from V and 0 bases from J, the junction contained 9 bases not matched to a gene. The CDR3 DNA reads TGTGCCATCAGTAACCCGGGACAGGAACTCTCCTACGAGCAGTACTTC. Translation gives CAISNPGQELSYEQYF.

The genes are TRBV29-1 and TRBJ1-2; 9 nucleotides agree with TRBD1. V was pared by 1 base and J by 4 bases, with 16 bases of the junction left unmatched. Germline values: CDR1 SQVTM, CDR2 ANQGSEA. The CDR3 spans 18 residues. CDR3 DNA sequence: TGCAGCGTTGAAGTTACCGGGACAGGGAGAGGTATCGGCTATGGCTACACCTTC. This gives the protein CSVEVTGTGRGIGYGYTF.

This clone was found many times. This chain links TRBV9 with TRBJ1-1; D gene unclear. Germline-derived CDR1 and CDR2 are SGDLS and YYNGEE. V lost 3 bases and J lost 2, with 8 bases in between. CDR3 length: 13 amino acids. The CDR3: CASSGARNTEAFF. The CDR3 coding sequence is TGTGCCAGCAGCGGAGCAAGAAACACTGAAGCTTTCTTT.

The CDR3 spells CASSTQGSEQFF. The CDR3 DNA follows: TGTGCCAGCAGCACACAGGGGTCTGAGCAGTTCTTC. This chain links TRBV11-1 with TRBJ2-1; 7 bases are shared with TRBD1. Germline lookup yields CDR1 SGHAT and CDR2 FQDESV (reference sequence). The V and J ends lost 5 bases and 9 bases, in that order; junction bases with no gene match: 4. The CDR3 has 12 residues.

CDR3 DNA sequence: TGCAGCGTTGAAGCACGTAGGCAGGGAGGATCGTACGAGCAGTACTTC. Translated, it gives CSVEARRQGGSYEQYF. The chain is built from TRBV29-1 and TRBJ2-7, with D possibly TRBD2 on 6 matching bases. The germline CDR1 and CDR2 sequences are SQVTM and ANQGSEA. The V and J ends lost 1 base and 4 bases respectively, with 20 bases between them. The CDR3 runs to 16 residues.

This chain uses TRBV2 with TRBJ1-1, with D possibly matching TRBD1 (5 bases). The CDR3 totals 15 residues. Looked up from germline, CDR1 is SNHLY and CDR2 is FYNNEI. V was clipped by 3 bases and J by 0 bases, with 11 bases between them. The CDR3 DNA follows: TGTGCCAGCAGTGATAAGACAGCTATGAACACTGAAGCTTTCTTT. This translates into CASSDKTAMNTEAFF. The whole variable domain, remainder taken from reference TRBV2 and TRBJ1-1, is EPEVTQTPSHQVTQMGQEVILRCVPISNHLYFYWYRQILGQKVEFLVSFYNNEISEKSEIFDDQFSVERPDGSNFTLKIRSTKLEDSAMYFCASSDKTAMNTEAFFGQGTRLTVV.

The genes are TRBV30 and TRBJ2-1, with D possibly matching TRBD1 (6 bases). CDR1 is GTSNPN, CDR2 SVGIG, per germline (reference sequence). V was pared by 5 bases and J by 7 bases, with 9 bases between. The CDR3 length is 11 residues. The CDR3 nucleotides read TGTGCCTGGTTGGACAGTAATGAGCAGTTCTTC. Translated, it gives CAWLDSNEQFF.

This sequence joins TRBV29-1 and TRBJ1-6; 9 nucleotides line up with TRBD1. This CDR3 has 16 residues. Germline values: CDR1 SQVTM, CDR2 ANQGSEA. Unmatched junction bases numbered 15, after V lost 7 bases and J lost 8 bases. For the CDR3, the DNA is TGCAGCGGTGATCCTTTCAAACAGGGGGCGGATTCACCCCTCCACTTT. Its protein product is CSGDPFKQGADSPLHF.

This sequence joins TRBV30 and TRBJ2-7, with 10 bases matching TRBD1. The CDR3 sequence is 13 residues long. Losses at the gene ends were 5 bases for V and 5 bases for J; bases not matched to a gene: 6. The germline V gene has CDR1 GTSNPN and CDR2 SVGIG (reference sequence). CDR3 DNA: TGTGCCTGGTCGTGGGACAGGGGCGACGAGCAGTACTTC. Its translation: CAWSWDRGDEQYF.

This clone was seen a few times. J is TRBJ2-5 and V is TRBV5-1, with 12 bases fitting TRBD1. V dropped 4 bases and J dropped 7; count of bases not matched to a gene: 11. The CDR3 has 16 residues. CDR1 and CDR2 from the germline V gene are SGHRS and YFSETQ. CDR3 DNA sequence: TGCGCCAGCAGCCTCCGGGACAGGGGGCCGATGGGGACCCAGTACTTC. Protein: CASSLRDRGPMGTQYF. The entire variable domain, with the rest obtained from reference TRBV5-1 and TRBJ2-5, is as follows: KAGVTQTPRYLIKTRGQQVTLSCSPISGHRSVSWYQQTPGQGLQFLFEYFSETQRNKGNFPGRFSGRQFSNSRSEMNVSTLELGDSALYLCASSLRDRGPMGTQYFGPGTRLLVL.

There are a few counts of this clone. J is TRBJ2-5 and V is TRBV7-2; no firm D call. The CDR3 runs to 15 residues. Trimming removed 0 bases from V and 5 bases from J, with 13 bases in between. Germline lookup yields CDR1 SGHTA and CDR2 FQGNSA. CDR3 sequence: CASSLARSQRETQYF. For the CDR3, the DNA is TGTGCCAGCAGCTTAGCTCGCTCCCAGAGGGAGACCCAGTACTTC. The variable domain in full, completed from reference TRBV7-2 and TRBJ2-5, reads GAGVSQSPSNKVTEKGKDVELRCDPISGHTALYWYRQSLGQGLEFLIYFQGNSAPDKSGLPSDRFSAERTGGSVSTLTIQRTQQEDSAVYLCASSLARSQRETQYFGPGTRLLVL.